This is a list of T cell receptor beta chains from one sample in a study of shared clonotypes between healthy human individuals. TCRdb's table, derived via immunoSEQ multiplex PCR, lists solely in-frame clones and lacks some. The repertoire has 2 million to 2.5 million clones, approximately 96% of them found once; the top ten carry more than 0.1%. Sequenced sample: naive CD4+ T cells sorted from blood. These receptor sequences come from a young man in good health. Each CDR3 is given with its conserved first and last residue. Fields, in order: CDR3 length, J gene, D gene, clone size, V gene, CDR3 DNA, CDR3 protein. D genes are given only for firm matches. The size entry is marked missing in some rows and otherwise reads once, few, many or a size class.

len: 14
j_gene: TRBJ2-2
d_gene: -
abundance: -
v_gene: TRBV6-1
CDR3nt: TGTGCCAGCGTTGATTTGGGGGCCACCGGGGAGCTGTTTTTT
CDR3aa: CASVDLGATGELFF

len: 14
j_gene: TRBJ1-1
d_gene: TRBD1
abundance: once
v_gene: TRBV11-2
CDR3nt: TGTGCCAGCAGCTTAGGGACAGGGAACACTGAAGCTTTCTTT
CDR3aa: CASSLGTGNTEAFF

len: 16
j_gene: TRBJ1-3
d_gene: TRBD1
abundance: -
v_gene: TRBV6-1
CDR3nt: TGTGCCAGCAGTGAAGGGGGACAGGGCTCCGGAAACACCATATATTTT
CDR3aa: CASSEGGQGSGNTIYF

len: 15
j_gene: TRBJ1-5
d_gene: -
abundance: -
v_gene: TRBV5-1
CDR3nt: TGCGCCAGCAGACTAGACAGCGGCAGCAATCAGCCCCAGCATTTT
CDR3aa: CASRLDSGSNQPQHF

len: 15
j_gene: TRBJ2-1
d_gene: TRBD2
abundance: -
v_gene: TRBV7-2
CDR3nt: TGTGCCAGCAGCTTAGGCCGGACTAGCCAGGGTGAGCAGTTCTTC
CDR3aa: CASSLGRTSQGEQFF

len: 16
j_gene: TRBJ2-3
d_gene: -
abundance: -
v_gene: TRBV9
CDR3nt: TGTGCCAGCAGCAAAGCGATGGGGGGTAGCACAGATACGCAGTATTTT
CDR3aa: CASSKAMGGSTDTQYF

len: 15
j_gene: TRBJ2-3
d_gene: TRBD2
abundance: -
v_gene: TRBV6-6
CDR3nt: TGTGCCAGCAGTTACCGGGCTAGCGGCGCAGATACGCAGTATTTT
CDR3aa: CASSYRASGADTQYF

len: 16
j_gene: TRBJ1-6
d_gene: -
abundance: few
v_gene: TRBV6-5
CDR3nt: TGTGCCAGCAGTTACTCGAAGTCCCTCGGCAATTCACCCCTCCACTTT
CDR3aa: CASSYSKSLGNSPLHF

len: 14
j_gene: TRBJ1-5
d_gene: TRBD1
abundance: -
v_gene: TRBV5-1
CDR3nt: TGCGCCAGCAGCTCAAACACAGGGGAGCAGCCCCAGCATTTT
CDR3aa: CASSSNTGEQPQHF

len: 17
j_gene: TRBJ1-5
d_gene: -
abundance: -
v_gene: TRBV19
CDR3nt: TGTGCCAGTACCCGGGAACCCGGGACATTTGACAATCAGCCCCAGCATTTT
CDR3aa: CASTREPGTFDNQPQHF

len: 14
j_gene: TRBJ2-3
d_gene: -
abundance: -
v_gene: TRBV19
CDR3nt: TGTGCCAGTAGTAGGCAGGGTATGACAGATACGCAGTATTTT
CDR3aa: CASSRQGMTDTQYF

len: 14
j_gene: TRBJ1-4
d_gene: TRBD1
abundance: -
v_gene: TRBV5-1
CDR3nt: TGCGCCAGCAGCCCGAACAGGGGAGTGGAAAAACTGTTTTTT
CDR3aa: CASSPNRGVEKLFF

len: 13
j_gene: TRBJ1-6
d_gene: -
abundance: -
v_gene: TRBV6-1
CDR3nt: TGTGCCAGCACCGGGGACCGAAATTCACCCCTCCACTTT
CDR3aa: CASTGDRNSPLHF

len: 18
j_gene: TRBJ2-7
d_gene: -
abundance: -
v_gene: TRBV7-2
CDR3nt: TGTGCCAGCAGCGACGACCCGCCGTGGGGTCCTAGCTCCTACGAGCAGTACTTC
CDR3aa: CASSDDPPWGPSSYEQYF

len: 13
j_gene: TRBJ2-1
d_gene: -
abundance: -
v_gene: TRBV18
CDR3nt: TGTGCCAGCTCACGGGGGGCGGGCAATGAGCAGTTCTTC
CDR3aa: CASSRGAGNEQFF